This TCR beta chain was sequenced in a study of blood T cell repertoires in COVID-19. This CDR3 is 17 amino acids long. Trimming pared 6 bases from V and 4 bases from J, leaving 22 bases between. Germline V CDR1 and CDR2: MNHEY, SVGEGT. The assay was immunoSEQ multiplex PCR, and TCRdb's table has in-frame clones only and misses some. The sample contains tens of thousands of clones, over 75% of which appear only once. The V call is TRBV6-2 or TRBV6-3, the J call TRBJ2-1; possible D gene TRBD1, 6 bases. Source material: peripheral blood. The sequence derives from a man at least 80 years old with acute or convalescent COVID-19. The CDR3 sequence is CASSPEGLAGAYNEQFF. DNA for the CDR3: TGTGCCAGCAGCCCCGAGGGCCTGGCAGGGGCATACAATGAGCAGTTCTTC.